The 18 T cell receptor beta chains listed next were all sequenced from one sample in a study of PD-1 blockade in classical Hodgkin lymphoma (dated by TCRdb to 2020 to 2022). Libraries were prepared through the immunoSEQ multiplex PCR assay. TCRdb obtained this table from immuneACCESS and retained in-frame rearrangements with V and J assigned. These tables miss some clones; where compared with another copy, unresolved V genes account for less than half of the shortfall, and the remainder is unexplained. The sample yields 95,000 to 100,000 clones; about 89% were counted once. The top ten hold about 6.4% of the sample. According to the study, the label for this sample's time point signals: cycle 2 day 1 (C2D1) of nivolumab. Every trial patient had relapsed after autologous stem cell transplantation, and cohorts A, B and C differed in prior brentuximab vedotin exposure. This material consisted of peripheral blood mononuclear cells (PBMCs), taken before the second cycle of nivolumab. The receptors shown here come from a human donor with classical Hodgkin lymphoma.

CDR3 coding DNA: TGCGCCAGCAGCTTGGGACAGGGATATGGAAACACCATATATTTT. This translates into CASSLGQGYGNTIYF. The chain carries TRBV5-1 and TRBJ1-3; 7 positions match TRBD1. This CDR3 has 15 residues. J lost 3 bases, V lost 0 bases, and 3 bases had no gene match. The germline V gene encodes CDR1 SGHRS and CDR2 YFSETQ. The full variable domain, completed using reference TRBV5-1 and TRBJ1-3, is KAGVTQTPRYLIKTRGQQVTLSCSPISGHRSVSWYQQTPGQGLQFLFEYFSETQRNKGNFPGRFSGRQFSNSRSEMNVSTLELGDSALYLCASSLGQGYGNTIYFGEGSWLTVV.

As DNA, the CDR3 is TGTGCCAGCAGCTTAAGGGGCTCTGGGGCCAACGTCCTGACTTTC. Translating it yields CASSLRGSGANVLTF. The chain joins TRBV7-9 to TRBJ2-6; D may be TRBD1 (5 bases). The CDR3 is 15 residues long. The V end lost 2 bases, the J end lost 0 bases, and 5 bases lay between the germline ends. Per germline, CDR1 SEHNR and CDR2 FQNEAQ (reference sequence).

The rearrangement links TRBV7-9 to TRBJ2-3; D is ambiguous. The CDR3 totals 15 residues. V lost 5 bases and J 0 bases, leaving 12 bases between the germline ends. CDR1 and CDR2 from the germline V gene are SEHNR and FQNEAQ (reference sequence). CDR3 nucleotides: TGTGCCAGCAGCCGCGACAACCCTAGCACAGATACGCAGTATTTT. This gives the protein CASSRDNPSTDTQYF.

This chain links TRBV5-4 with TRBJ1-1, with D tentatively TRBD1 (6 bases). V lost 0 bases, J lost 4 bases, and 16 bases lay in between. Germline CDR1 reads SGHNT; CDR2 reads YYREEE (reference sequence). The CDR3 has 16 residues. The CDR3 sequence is CASSLVGGARFTEAFF. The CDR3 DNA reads TGTGCCAGCAGCTTGGTTGGGGGGGCTCGGTTCACTGAAGCTTTCTTT.

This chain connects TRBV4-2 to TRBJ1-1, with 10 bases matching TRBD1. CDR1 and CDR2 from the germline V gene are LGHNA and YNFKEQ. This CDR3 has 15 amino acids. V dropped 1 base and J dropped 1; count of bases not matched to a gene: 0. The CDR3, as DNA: TGTGCCAGCAGCCAAGGGACAGGGGGGAACACTGAAGCTTTCTTT. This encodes CASSQGTGGNTEAFF.

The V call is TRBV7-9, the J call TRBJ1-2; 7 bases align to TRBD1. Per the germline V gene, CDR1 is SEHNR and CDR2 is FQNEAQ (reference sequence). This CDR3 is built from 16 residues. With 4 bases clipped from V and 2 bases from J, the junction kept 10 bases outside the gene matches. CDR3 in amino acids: CASSSPGTELNYGYTF. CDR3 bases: TGTGCCAGCAGCTCACCCGGGACAGAACTCAACTATGGCTACACCTTC.

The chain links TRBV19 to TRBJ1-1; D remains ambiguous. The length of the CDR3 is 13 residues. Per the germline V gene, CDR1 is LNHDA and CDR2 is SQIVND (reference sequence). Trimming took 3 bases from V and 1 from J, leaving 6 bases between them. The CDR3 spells CASSIMGNTEAFF. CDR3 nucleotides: TGTGCCAGTAGTATTATGGGGAACACTGAAGCTTTCTTT. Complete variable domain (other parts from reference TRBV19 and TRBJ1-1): DGGITQSPKYLFRKEGQNVTLSCEQNLNHDAMYWYRQDPGQGLRLIYYSQIVNDFQKGDIAEGYSVSREKKESFPLTVTSAQKNPTAFYLCASSIMGNTEAFFGQGTRLTVV.

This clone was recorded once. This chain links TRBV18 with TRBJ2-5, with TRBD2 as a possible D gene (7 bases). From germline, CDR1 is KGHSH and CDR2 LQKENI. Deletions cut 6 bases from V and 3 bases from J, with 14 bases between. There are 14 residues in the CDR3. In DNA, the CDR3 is TGTGCCAGCTCCAAAGGGGGGGCCGAAGAGACCCAGTACTTC. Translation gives CASSKGGAEETQYF.

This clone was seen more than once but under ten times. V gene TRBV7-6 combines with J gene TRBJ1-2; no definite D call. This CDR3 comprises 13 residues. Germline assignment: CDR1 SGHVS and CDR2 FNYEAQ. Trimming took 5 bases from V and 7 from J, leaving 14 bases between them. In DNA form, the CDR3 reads TGTGCCAGCAGCCCTCGATGGGAGGGTGGCTACACCTTC. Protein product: CASSPRWEGGYTF.

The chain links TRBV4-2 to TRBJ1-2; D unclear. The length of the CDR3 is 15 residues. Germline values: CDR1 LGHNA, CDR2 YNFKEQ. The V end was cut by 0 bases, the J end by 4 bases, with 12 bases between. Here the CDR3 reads CASSQDLASSYGYTF. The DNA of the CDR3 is TGTGCCAGCAGCCAAGATTTGGCCAGCTCCTATGGCTACACCTTC.

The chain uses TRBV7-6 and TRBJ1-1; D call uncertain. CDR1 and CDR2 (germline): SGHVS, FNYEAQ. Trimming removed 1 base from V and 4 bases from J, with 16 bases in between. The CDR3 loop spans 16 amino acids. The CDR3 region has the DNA TGTGCCAGCAGCTTAGTTCTTGGGCAGTTATTCACTGAAGCTTTCTTT. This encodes CASSLVLGQLFTEAFF.

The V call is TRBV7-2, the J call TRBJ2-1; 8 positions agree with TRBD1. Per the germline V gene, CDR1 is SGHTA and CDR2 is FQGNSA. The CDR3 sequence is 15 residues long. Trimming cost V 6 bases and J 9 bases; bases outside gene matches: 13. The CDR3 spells CASSTDLTGTGEQFF. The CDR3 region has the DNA TGTGCCAGCAGTACCGATTTGACAGGGACAGGTGAGCAGTTCTTC.

As DNA, the CDR3 is TGTGCCTGGAGTGTTGGTCAGGGGGCGGCCGAGCAGTACTTC. Translating it yields CAWSVGQGAAEQYF. The V call is TRBV30, the J call TRBJ2-7; 8 nucleotides align to TRBD1. The germline CDR1 and CDR2 sequences are GTSNPN and SVGIG (reference sequence). The trim removed 0 bases at V and 6 bases at J, leaving 7 bases unmatched. The CDR3 has 14 amino acids.

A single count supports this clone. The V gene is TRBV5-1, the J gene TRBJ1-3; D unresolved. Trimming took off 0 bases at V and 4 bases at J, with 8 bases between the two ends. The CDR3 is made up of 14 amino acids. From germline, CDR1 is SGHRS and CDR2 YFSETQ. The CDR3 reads CASSLVGRGNTIYF. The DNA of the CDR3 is TGCGCCAGCAGCTTGGTAGGGAGAGGAAACACCATATATTTT.

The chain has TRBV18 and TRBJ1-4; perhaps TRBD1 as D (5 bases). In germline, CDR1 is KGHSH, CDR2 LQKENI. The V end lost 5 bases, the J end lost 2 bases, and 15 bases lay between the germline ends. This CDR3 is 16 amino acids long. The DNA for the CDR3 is TGTGCCAGCTCATACACGCCTGGGGGGACTAATGAAAAACTGTTTTTT. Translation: CASSYTPGGTNEKLFF.

The CDR3 loop reads CASSITGGSTDTQYF. For the CDR3, the DNA is TGTGCCAGCAGTATTACAGGGGGTAGCACAGATACGCAGTATTTT. V gene TRBV28 combines with J gene TRBJ2-3; 8 bases are a match to TRBD1. Trimming at V came to 5 bases and at J to 0 bases, leaving 4 bases not matched to a gene. In germline, CDR1 is MDHEN, CDR2 SYDVKM. CDR3 length: 15 residues.

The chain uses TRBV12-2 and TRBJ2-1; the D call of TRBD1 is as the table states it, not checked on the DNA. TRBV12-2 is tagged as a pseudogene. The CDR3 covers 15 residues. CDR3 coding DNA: TGTGCAAGTCGCTTCTTCACAGGGACGTACAATGAGCAGTTCTTC. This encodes CASRFFTGTYNEQFF.

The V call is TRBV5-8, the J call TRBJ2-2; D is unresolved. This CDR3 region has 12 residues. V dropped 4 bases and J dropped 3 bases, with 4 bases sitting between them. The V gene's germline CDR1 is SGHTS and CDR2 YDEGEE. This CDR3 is CASSGDTGELFF. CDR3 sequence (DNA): TGTGCCAGCAGCGGGGACACCGGGGAGCTGTTTTTT.